Detailed here is one T cell receptor beta chain. What it binds is unknown. This sample was taken from a study of T cell responses to AZD1222 COVID-19 vaccine. Findings of the study overall: There were mostly white British donors and more females than males, and clonal diversity was possibly underestimated.

The CDR3 has 17 amino acids. Trimming took 0 bases from V and 1 from J; bases not matched to a gene: 6. Per germline, CDR1 SEHNR and CDR2 FQNEAQ (reference sequence). The repertoire was sequenced with immunoSEQ multiplex PCR; TCRdb's copy has only in-frame clones and lacks some. The repertoire has some 150,000 clones, more than 80% of them found once; the top ten carry roughly 4%. The sequence derives from an adult who received the MenACWY meningococcal vaccine as a control. This chain links TRBV7-9 with TRBJ2-1; 7 nucleotides line up with TRBD2. The source material was peripheral blood, sampled 28 days after the second dose of the MenACWY control vaccine. The CDR3 reads CASSLASGGTSYNEQFF. Here the CDR3 DNA reads TGTGCCAGCAGCTTAGCGTCGGGAGGAACTTCCTACAATGAGCAGTTCTTC.